This TCR beta chain was identified in a study of monozygotic twins with inflammatory bowel disease. Overall study results and limits: Healthy co-twins had higher TCRbeta inverse Simpson diversity than their IBD twins.

After re-calling the 5' RACE reads, TCRdb lists one entry per CDR3 protein, DNA absent. The table gives about 330,000 distinct CDR3 sequences; the top ten clones make up roughly 2% of it. The CDR3 spans 13 residues. The germline V gene has CDR1 MGHRA and CDR2 YSYEKL. As regards this clonotype: What it binds is unknown.

This receptor was identified in a human donor with ulcerative colitis or Crohn's disease, or a healthy co-twin of an affected twin (not recorded which). V usage is TRBV4-1 and J usage is TRBJ1-2; no DNA is available, so the TRBD1 call from TCRdb remains unchecked. The sample was blood. The CDR3 protein is CASSPRVLDGYTF.